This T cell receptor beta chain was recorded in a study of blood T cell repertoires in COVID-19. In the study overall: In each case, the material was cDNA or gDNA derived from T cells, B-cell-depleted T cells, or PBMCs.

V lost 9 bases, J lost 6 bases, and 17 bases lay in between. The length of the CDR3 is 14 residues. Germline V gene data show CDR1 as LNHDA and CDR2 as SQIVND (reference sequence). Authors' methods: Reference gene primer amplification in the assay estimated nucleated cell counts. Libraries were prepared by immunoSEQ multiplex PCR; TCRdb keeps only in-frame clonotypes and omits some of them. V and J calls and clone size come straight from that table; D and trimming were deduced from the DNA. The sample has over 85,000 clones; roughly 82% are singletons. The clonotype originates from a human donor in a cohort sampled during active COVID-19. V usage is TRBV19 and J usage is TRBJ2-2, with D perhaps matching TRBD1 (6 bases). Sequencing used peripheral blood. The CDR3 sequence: CASERTGSPGELFF. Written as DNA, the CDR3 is TGTGCCAGCGAGCGTACAGGGAGTCCCGGGGAGCTGTTTTTT.